This TCR beta chain appears in the sequencing data of a study of Ad26.COV2.S vaccination and SARS-CoV-2 variants. Treatment given: approximately 18 received Ad26.COV2.S at low or high dose, single or two shots; several received placebo; per-sample allocation not given. Sampling occurred on day 63 after the first vaccine or placebo injection. The germline gives CDR1 SEHNR, CDR2 FQNEAQ (reference sequence). V gave up 3 bases and J gave up 2 bases, with 11 bases separating them. This CDR3 has 14 amino acids. Whole-study findings and limits: Across vaccine and placebo recipients, the breadth of non-spike TCRs was similar.

Remarks on this clone: The antigen is unknown.

Generated by immunoSEQ multiplex PCR, the TCRdb table keeps only in-frame clones and is missing some. The sample lists 400,000 to 450,000 clones, about 90% occurring once. The material was peripheral blood, obtained in a trial of Ad26.COV2.S vaccine versus placebo. The chain recombines TRBV7-9 with TRBJ2-7; D is possibly TRBD2 (6 bases). This clonotype was obtained from a person between 18 and 60 years old who received the Ad26.COV2.S COVID-19 vaccine or a placebo. For the CDR3, the DNA is TGTGCCAGCAGCTTCGGGACTCATACCTACGAGCAGTACTTC. As protein: CASSFGTHTYEQYF. Filled out from reference TRBV7-9 and TRBJ2-7, the complete variable domain reads DTGVSQNPRHKITKRGQNVTFRCDPISEHNRLYWYRQTLGQGPEFLTYFQNEAQLEKSRLLSDRFSAERPKGSFSTLEIQRTEQGDSAMYLCASSFGTHTYEQYFGPGTRLTVT.